This T cell receptor beta chain was profiled in a study of blood T cells in healthy people across ages. With regard to this clonotype: Its antigen is undetermined. A read error may be the cause here, since a much bigger clone is one base away.

Study-level results: Across the age range, TCR beta diversity per million T cells fell in a roughly linear way. Estimates drawn from one million T cells were deemed to understate diversity. A greater number of naive CD4+ cells and higher diversity distinguished long-lived donors from aged donors.

This CDR3 comprises 14 residues. Germline lookup yields CDR1 DFQATT and CDR2 SNEGSKA (reference sequence). A J-beta primer mix and a sample-barcoded 5' primer were used in a second PCR of roughly 7 to 12 cycles. Every cDNA molecule bore a tag from a template-switch adaptor containing 12 random nucleotides. A single record per CDR3 protein comes from TCRdb applying MiXCR to the 5' RACE reads. The sample records around 900,000 distinct CDR3 sequences, around 26% being singletons. This chain joins TRBV20-1 and TRBJ2-3; 9 nucleotides match TRBD2. Source material: blood. The source of this sequence is a woman older than 75 in good health. CDR3 nucleotide sequence: TGCGGTGCTAGTGGGCGGGGGGGCCGAGATACGCAGTATTTT. Translated: CGASGRGGRDTQYF.